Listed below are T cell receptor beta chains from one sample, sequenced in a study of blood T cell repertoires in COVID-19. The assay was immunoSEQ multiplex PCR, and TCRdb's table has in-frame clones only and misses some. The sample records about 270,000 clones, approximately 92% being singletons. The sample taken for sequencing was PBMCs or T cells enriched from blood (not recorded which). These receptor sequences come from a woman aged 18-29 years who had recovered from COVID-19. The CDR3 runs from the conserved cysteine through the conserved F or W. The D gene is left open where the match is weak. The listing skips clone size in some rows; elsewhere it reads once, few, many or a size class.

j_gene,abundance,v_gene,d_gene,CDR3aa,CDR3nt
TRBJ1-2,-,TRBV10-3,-,CAISEGARDYGYTF,TGTGCCATCAGTGAGGGGGCAAGGGACTATGGCTACACCTTC
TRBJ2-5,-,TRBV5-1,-,CASTPTSGETQYF,TGCGCCAGCACGCCTACCTCAGGGGAGACCCAGTACTTC
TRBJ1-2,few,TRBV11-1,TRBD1,CASESPDRGGYGYTF,TGTGCCAGCGAAAGCCCCGACAGGGGAGGCTATGGCTACACCTTC
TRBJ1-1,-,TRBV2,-,CASRVTVDTEAFF,TGTGCCAGCAGGGTCACGGTGGACACTGAAGCTTTCTTT
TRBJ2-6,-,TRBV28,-,CASSFFSGANVLTF,TGTGCCAGCAGTTTCTTCTCTGGGGCCAACGTCCTGACTTTC
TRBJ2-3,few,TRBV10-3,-,CAISALLSGPQRDTQYF,TGTGCCATCAGCGCCCTTCTGAGCGGGCCCCAGCGGGATACGCAGTATTTT
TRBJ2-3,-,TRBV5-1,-,CASSLSAGATDTQYF,TGCGCCAGCAGCTTGAGTGCAGGGGCGACAGATACGCAGTATTTT
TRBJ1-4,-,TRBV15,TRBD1,CATSRDGTATNEKLFF,TGTGCCACCAGCAGAGATGGGACAGCAACTAATGAAAAACTGTTTTTT
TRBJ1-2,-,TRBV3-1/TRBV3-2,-,CASSPQGGSSYGYTF,TGTGCCAGCAGCCCCCAGGGAGGGTCTAGCTATGGCTACACCTTC
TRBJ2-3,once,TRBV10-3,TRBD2,CAIKGLAGSTSTDTQYF,TGTGCCATAAAAGGACTAGCGGGATCGACTAGCACAGATACGCAGTATTTT
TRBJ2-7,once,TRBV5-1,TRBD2,CASTLGGGGLYEQYF,TGCGCCAGCACCCTTGGTGGCGGGGGGCTTTACGAGCAGTACTTC
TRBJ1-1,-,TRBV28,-,CASSRAANTEAFF,TGTGCCAGCAGCAGGGCGGCGAACACTGAAGCTTTCTTT
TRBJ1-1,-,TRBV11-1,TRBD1,CASSYRGTNTEAFF,TGTGCCAGCAGCTACAGGGGAACGAACACTGAAGCTTTCTTT
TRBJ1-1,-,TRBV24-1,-,CATRDTMNTEAFF,TGTGCCACCAGGGACACTATGAACACTGAAGCTTTCTTT
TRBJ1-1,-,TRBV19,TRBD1,CASSIRTGEGVEAFF,TGTGCCAGTAGTATACGGACAGGGGAGGGGGTTGAAGCTTTCTTT
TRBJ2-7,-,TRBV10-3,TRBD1,CAINGQGGTYEQYF,TGTGCCATCAACGGACAGGGGGGAACCTACGAGCAGTACTTC
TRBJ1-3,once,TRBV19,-,CASSDRRNTIYF,TGTGCCAGTAGTGACAGGAGGAACACCATATATTTT
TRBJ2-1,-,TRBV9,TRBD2,CASSVSGGIYNEQFF,TGTGCCAGCAGTGTAAGCGGGGGGATCTACAATGAGCAGTTCTTC
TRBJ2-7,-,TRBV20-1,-,CSAILAYEQYF,TGCAGTGCCATTCTAGCGTACGAGCAGTACTTC
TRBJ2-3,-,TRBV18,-,CASSPDSEDTQYF,TGTGCCAGCTCCCCTGACAGTGAAGATACGCAGTATTTT
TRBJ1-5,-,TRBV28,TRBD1,CATTTRDRGTQPQHF,TGTGCCACCACAACCCGGGACAGGGGCACTCAGCCCCAGCATTTT
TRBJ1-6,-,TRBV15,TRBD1,CATSRGTGANSPLHF,TGTGCCACCAGCAGAGGGACAGGGGCTAATTCACCCCTCCACTTT
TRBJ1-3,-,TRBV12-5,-,CASGSGHSLYF,TGTGCTAGTGGTTCCGGACATTCTTTATATTTT
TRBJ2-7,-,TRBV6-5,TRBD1,CASSYRQGAYEQYF,TGTGCCAGCAGTTACAGACAGGGGGCCTACGAGCAGTACTTC
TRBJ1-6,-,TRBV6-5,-,CATLTRGYNSPLHF,TGTGCCACCCTAACCCGGGGTTATAATTCACCCCTCCACTTT
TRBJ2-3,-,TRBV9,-,CASSDKSSTDTQYF,TGTGCCAGCAGCGATAAATCTAGCACAGATACGCAGTATTTT
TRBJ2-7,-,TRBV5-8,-,CASSLDSTTYEQYF,TGTGCCAGCAGCTTGGACAGTACAACCTACGAGCAGTACTTC
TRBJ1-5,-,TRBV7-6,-,CASSLGGRGQPQHF,TGTGCCAGCAGCTTGGGGGGACGCGGTCAGCCCCAGCATTTT
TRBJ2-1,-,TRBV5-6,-,CASSLVFDEQFF,TGTGCCAGCAGCTTGGTTTTCGATGAGCAGTTCTTC
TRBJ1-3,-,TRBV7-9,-,CASSLGQRGNTIYF,TGTGCCAGCAGCTTAGGACAACGGGGAAACACCATATATTTT
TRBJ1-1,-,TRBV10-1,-,CASSDSPSNTEAFF,TGCGCCAGCAGTGATTCCCCATCGAACACTGAAGCTTTCTTT
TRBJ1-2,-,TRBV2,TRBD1,CASSVPGQVSYGYTF,TGTGCCAGCAGTGTACCGGGACAGGTGTCCTATGGCTACACCTTC
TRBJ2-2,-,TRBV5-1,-,CASRELAGDTGELFF,TGCGCCAGCAGGGAGTTAGCCGGGGACACCGGGGAGCTGTTTTTT
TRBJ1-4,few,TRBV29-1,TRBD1,CSVEEVGGGEKLFF,TGCAGCGTTGAAGAGGTAGGGGGCGGTGAAAAACTGTTTTTT
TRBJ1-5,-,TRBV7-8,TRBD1,CASSGHRGREQPQHF,TGTGCCAGCAGCGGACACAGGGGACGAGAGCAGCCCCAGCATTTT
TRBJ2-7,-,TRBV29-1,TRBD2,CSVEVAGGRYEQYF,TGCAGCGTTGAAGTTGCGGGGGGCAGGTACGAGCAGTACTTC
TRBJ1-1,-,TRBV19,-,CASSIGGGLGDTEAFF,TGTGCCAGTAGTATAGGTGGAGGGCTGGGGGACACTGAAGCTTTCTTT
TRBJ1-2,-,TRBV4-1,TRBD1,CASSQDVSGGRGYTF,TGCGCCAGCAGCCAAGATGTTTCAGGGGGTCGTGGCTACACCTTC
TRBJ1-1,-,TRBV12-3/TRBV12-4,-,CASTSGGNAPSFF,TGTGCCAGCACATCTGGGGGGAACGCCCCATCTTTCTTT
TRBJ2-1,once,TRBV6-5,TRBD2,CASSSGTSPSNEQFF,TGTGCCAGCAGTTCCGGGACTAGCCCCTCCAATGAGCAGTTCTTC
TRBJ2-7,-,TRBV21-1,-,CASSKSGQGGNEQYF,TGTGCCAGCAGCAAATCTGGACAGGGGGGTAACGAGCAGTACTTC
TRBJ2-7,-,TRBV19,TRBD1,CASSRGQDYEQYF,TGTGCCAGTAGCAGGGGACAGGACTACGAGCAGTACTTC
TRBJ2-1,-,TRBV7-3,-,CASSLIPRNEQFF,TGTGCCAGCAGCTTAATCCCGAGGAATGAGCAGTTCTTC
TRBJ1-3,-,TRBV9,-,CASSAGASGNTIYF,TGTGCCAGCAGCGCTGGAGCCTCTGGAAACACCATATATTTT